The T cell receptor (beta chain) under discussion was sequenced for a study of T-cell memory formation after mild COVID-19 (dated by TCRdb to about 2021). A note on the overall study: Most TCR sequence clusters were specific to one of the two donors. The cohort comprised two young, previously healthy adult volunteers, one female and one male. T-cell clones expanding and contracting after mild COVID-19 in two donors were tracked by longitudinal TCRalpha and TCRbeta repertoire sequencing. General findings and caveats noted by the study authors: From day 15 to 85, contracting clones showed balanced CD4/CD8 phenotypes, whereas a second wave of clones that expanded from day 15 to 37 leaned towards CD4+. Some responding clones were found in pre-infection memory, which suggests that pre-existing cross-reactive memory T cells took part in the SARS-CoV-2 response. The study covered only a couple of mild cases, and larger cohorts including severe cases with pre-infection samples were considered necessary. SARS-CoV-2 specificity of the second-wave clones peaking on day 37 was not confirmed. Contracting CD4+ clones turned up mainly in the CM and EM memory subsets, whereas EMRA was where CD8+ clones were enriched.

Ficoll-Paque density gradient centrifugation was the method used to isolate PBMCs. Sequencing took place on an Illumina NovaSeq 6000. Using 5'RACE with constant-segment primers, TCRalpha and TCRbeta cDNA libraries were constructed, with sample barcodes and unique molecular identifiers added in the process. RNA was extracted from every sample with Trizol reagent. Library amplification was performed in two PCR steps, and a second sample barcode and Illumina TruSeq adapters were introduced in the second step. Libraries were sequenced on an Illumina NovaSeq with 2 x 150 bp paired-end reads. As for how the authors treated the data: The reads were demultiplexed and collapsed into UMI-guided consensus sequences using migec v1.2.7. With mixcr v2.1.11, UMI consensuses were aligned to TRA and TRB V and J templates and assembled into clonotypes. A clonotype was counted as expanded or contracted only when both edgeR and NoisET called the clonotype significant, with the noise models trained on biological replicates. For edgeR calls, a false discovery rate-adjusted p below 0.01 and a log2 fold-change threshold of 1 were applied. PCA with hierarchical clustering of max-normalized trajectories of the 1000 most abundant clonotypes was used as exploratory dynamics analysis. Separately sequenced CD4+ and CD8+ repertoires were used to assign the CD4 or CD8 phenotype of responding clones. TCRdb reanalyzed the raw reads on its own, using fastp at Q25 for trimming and MiXCR for clone calling, and kept in-frame beta chains. Each CDR3 protein appears once, grouped with its most common genes and DNA. The V and J calls, along with clone size, are taken from TCRdb and not from the paper's own processing. The sample table holds some 200,000 distinct CDR3 sequences, of which over 20% were seen once. Of the sample, roughly 24% falls within the top ten clones.

The sample holds a few counts of this clonotype. No antigen is known for it. Within one base of it there is no much larger clone, and no base qualities were kept. CDR3 length: 12 amino acids, cysteine to phenylalanine. The kept DNA is CDR3 alone, 36 bases in frame from the first base. In the germline V gene (reference sequence), CDR1 corresponds to GTSNPN and CDR2 to SVGIG. Deletion took 2 bases off V and 0 bases off J, with a span of 5 bases between the germline ends. The material sequenced was PBMCs or a T cell subset sorted from them (not recorded which). The sequence is built from TRBV30 and TRBJ2-7; no D gene can be assigned with confidence. The TCR originated in an adult woman who had mild COVID-19 (a few samples of this study predate the infection). The sample titles of this study are shuffled in the database, so cell type and time point are left out; the donor was told from shared clones. The CDR3 here reads CAWSPYSYEQYF. The DNA reads TGTGCCTGGAGTCCCTACTCCTACGAGCAGTACTTC.